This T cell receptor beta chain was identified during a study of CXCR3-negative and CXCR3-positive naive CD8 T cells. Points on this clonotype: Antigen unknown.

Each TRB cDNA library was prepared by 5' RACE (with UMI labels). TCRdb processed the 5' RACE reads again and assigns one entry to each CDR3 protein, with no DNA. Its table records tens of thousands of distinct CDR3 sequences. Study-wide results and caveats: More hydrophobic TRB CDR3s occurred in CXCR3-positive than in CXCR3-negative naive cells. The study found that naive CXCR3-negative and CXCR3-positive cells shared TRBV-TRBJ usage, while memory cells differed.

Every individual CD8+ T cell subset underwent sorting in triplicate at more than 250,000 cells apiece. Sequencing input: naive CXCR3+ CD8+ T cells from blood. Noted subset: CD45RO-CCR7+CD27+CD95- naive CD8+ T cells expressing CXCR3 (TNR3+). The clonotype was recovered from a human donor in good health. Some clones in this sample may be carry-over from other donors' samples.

CDR3 amino acids: CASGPDGSEQYF. The chain carries TRBV12-3 or TRBV12-4 and TRBJ2-7; no DNA is available, so the TRBD2 call from TCRdb remains unchecked. This CDR3 comprises 12 residues.